This entry lists 10 T cell receptor beta chains sequenced from one sample in a study of T cells in women clearing cervical HPV infection. The repertoire was sequenced with immunoSEQ multiplex PCR; TCRdb's copy has only in-frame clones and lacks some. Across around 22,000 clones, the top ten clones capture 12% of the sample. The sequenced sample was blood buffy coat. Every receptor here comes from a woman aged 18-70 years with a cervical HPV16 infection that either progressed to CIN3+ or cleared (not recorded which).

Comment on this clone: The read finishes 3 residues shy of the CDR3 end, and the germline J gene is used to complete it. The chain uses TRBV5-5 and TRBJ2-5; a possible D gene is TRBD1 (6 bases). The germline CDR1 and CDR2 sequences are SGHKS and YYEKEE (reference sequence). The CDR3 runs to 15 residues. Trimming took 4 bases from V and 2 from J, leaving 15 bases between them. The CDR3 sequence is CASSTGTTTQETQYF. The CDR3 DNA, read in part, is TGTGCCAGCAGCACTGGGACAACAACGCAAGAGACC. The variable domain in full, with the rest retrieved from reference TRBV5-5 and TRBJ2-5, is DAGVTQSPTHLIKTRGQQVTLRCSPISGHKSVSWYQQVLGQGPQFIFQYYEKEERGRGNFPDRFSARQFPNYSSELNVNALLLGDSALYLCASSTGTTTQETQYFGPGTRLLVL.

Regarding this clone: The read ends 3 residues early relative to the CDR3; the germline J gene fills the gap. V is TRBV20-1 and J is TRBJ2-3, with unresolved D. This CDR3 has 15 residues. The germline gives CDR1 DFQATT, CDR2 SNEGSKA (reference sequence). The DNA read from the CDR3 is TGCAGTGCTAGAGATCTCCGGGTAGCTGAAGAGACG. Translated, it gives CSARDLRVAEET. The full CDR3 protein reads CSARDLRVAEETQYF.

Remarks on this clone: The sequenced fragment ends 3 residues before the CDR3 boundary, so the rest is inferred from the germline J gene. This chain connects TRBV7-9 to TRBJ2-3; maybe TRBD1 (5 bases). Deletions cut 8 bases from V and 0 bases from J, with 12 bases between. The germline CDR1 and CDR2 sequences are SEHNR and FQNEAQ (reference sequence). The CDR3 contains 14 residues. The CDR3 DNA, read in part, is TGTGCCAGCGGGGCGGACCTGAGCACAGATACG. It translates to CASGADLSTDT. The whole CDR3 is CASGADLSTDTQYF.

For this clone: The read gets to within 3 residues of the CDR3 end, and the germline J gene fills in the rest. The chain combines TRBV30 with TRBJ1-1, with 8 positions matching TRBD1. The germline CDR1 and CDR2 sequences are GTSNPN and SVGIG (reference sequence). The CDR3 has 12 amino acids. This CDR3 reads CAWSGGRGRAFF. Partial CDR3 DNA: TGTGCCTGGAGTGGGGGCAGGGGGCGG.

In the case of this clone: The read ends 3 residues early relative to the CDR3; the germline J gene fills the gap. V gene TRBV6-2 or TRBV6-3 combines with J gene TRBJ2-2; 8 bases fit TRBD2. The CDR3 spans 17 residues. J gave up 5 bases and V 5 bases, and 13 bases lay outside the gene matches. The V gene's germline CDR1 is MNHEY and CDR2 SVGEGT. CDR3 bases read: TGTGCCAGCAGTCATAAGACTAGCGCAGGAGGGACCGGGGAG. It is translated as CASSHKTSAGGTGE. The full CDR3 is CASSHKTSAGGTGELFF.

To note about this clone: Read sequence stops 3 residues before the CDR3 end, and the germline J gene provides the missing end. The chain links TRBV13 to TRBJ1-2; D is undetermined. The CDR3 spans 13 residues. The germline V and J ends were trimmed by 0 bases and 5 bases, with 7 bases remaining between them. The germline CDR1 and CDR2 sequences are PRHDT and FYEKMQ (reference sequence). The CDR3 spells CASSLGPTYGYTF. CDR3 bases read: TGTGCCAGCAGCTTAGGTCCCACATATGGC.

Worth noting for this clone: The read ends 3 residues before the CDR3 terminus; that terminus is restored from the germline J gene. V usage is TRBV30 and J usage is TRBJ1-2; TRBD1 might be the D (6 bases). The CDR3 is made up of 12 amino acids. CDR1 GTSNPN and CDR2 SVGIG come from the germline V gene (reference sequence). The sequenced part of the CDR3 DNA is TGTGCCTTAGGACAGACAACCTACGAC. This translates into CALGQTTYD. The CDR3 in full is CALGQTTYDYTF.

In regard to this clone: The read falls 3 residues short of the CDR3 end, and the missing part is taken from the germline J gene. The chain employs TRBV25-1 and TRBJ1-1, with 9 bases aligning to TRBD1. The CDR3 sequence is 18 residues long. CDR1 is MGHDK and CDR2 is SYGVNS in the germline V gene. V shed 4 bases and J 1 base; nucleotides not matched to a gene: 13. Incomplete CDR3 DNA: TGTGCCAGCAGTGGATACGCCGGGACAGGGTCCAAGAACACTGAA. As protein: CASSGYAGTGSKNTE. The whole CDR3 sequence reads CASSGYAGTGSKNTEAFF.

As to this clone: Coverage ceases 3 residues before the CDR3 finishes, and the germline J gene fills in the end. This sample includes further DNA sequences coding for the same CDR3. The chain carries TRBV5-1 and TRBJ1-3, with TRBD1 identical over 8 bases. Losses at the gene ends were 0 bases for V and 4 bases for J; bases not matched to a gene: 3. The CDR3 is 15 residues long. In germline, CDR1 is SGHRS, CDR2 YFSETQ. CDR3 in amino acids: CASSLAGTGGNTIYF. CDR3 bases read: TGCGCCAGCAGCTTGGCCGGGACAGGAGGAAACACC.

About this clone: With the read ending 3 residues before the CDR3 end, the germline J gene is used to fill in that end. V is TRBV6-2 or TRBV6-3 and J is TRBJ2-7; tentative D call: TRBD1 (6 bases). Trimming took off 6 bases at V and 5 bases at J, with 14 bases between the two ends. The CDR3 runs 13 residues. CDR1 is MNHEY, CDR2 SVGEGT, per germline. Here the CDR3 reads CASRSTQGDEQYF. The covered CDR3 bases are TGTGCCAGCAGATCAACACAGGGTGACGAG.